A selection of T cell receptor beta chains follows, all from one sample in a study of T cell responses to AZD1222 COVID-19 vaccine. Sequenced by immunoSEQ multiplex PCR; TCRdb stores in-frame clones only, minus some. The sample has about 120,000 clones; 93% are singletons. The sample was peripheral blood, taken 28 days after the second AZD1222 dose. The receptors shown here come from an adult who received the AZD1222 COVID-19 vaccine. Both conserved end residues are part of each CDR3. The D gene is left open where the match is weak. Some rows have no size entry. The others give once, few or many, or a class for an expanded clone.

CDR3aa: CASRQQGASYEQYF; CDR3nt: TGTGCCAGCAGACAACAGGGGGCATCTTACGAGCAGTACTTC; v_gene: TRBV6-5; j_gene: TRBJ2-7; abundance: once; d_gene: TRBD1
CDR3aa: CASSQDWGGNQPQHF; CDR3nt: TGCGCCAGCAGCCAAGATTGGGGAGGCAATCAGCCCCAGCATTTT; v_gene: TRBV4-3; j_gene: TRBJ1-5; abundance: NA; d_gene: NA
CDR3aa: CASSSGNGNQPQHF; CDR3nt: TGTGCCAGTAGTTCAGGGAATGGTAATCAGCCCCAGCATTTT; v_gene: TRBV19; j_gene: TRBJ1-5; abundance: NA; d_gene: NA
CDR3aa: CASRGQGVQPQHF; CDR3nt: TGTGCCAGCAGAGGACAGGGAGTTCAGCCCCAGCATTTT; v_gene: TRBV2; j_gene: TRBJ1-5; abundance: NA; d_gene: TRBD1
CDR3aa: CASSPDFIQLNTGELFF; CDR3nt: TGCGCCAGCAGCCCGGACTTCATCCAGTTAAACACCGGGGAGCTGTTTTTT; v_gene: TRBV5-1; j_gene: TRBJ2-2; abundance: NA; d_gene: NA
CDR3aa: CASSLDRGEGNTIYF; CDR3nt: TGTGCCAGCTCACTCGACAGGGGGGAAGGAAACACCATATATTTT; v_gene: TRBV18; j_gene: TRBJ1-3; abundance: NA; d_gene: TRBD1
CDR3aa: CASSQESGAWTGNTIYF; CDR3nt: TGTGCCAGCAGCCAAGAATCTGGGGCGTGGACTGGAAACACCATATATTTT; v_gene: TRBV4-2; j_gene: TRBJ1-3; abundance: NA; d_gene: NA
CDR3aa: CASSEAQGAKETQYF; CDR3nt: TGTGCCAGCAGTGAAGCCCAAGGGGCGAAGGAGACCCAGTACTTC; v_gene: TRBV2; j_gene: TRBJ2-5; abundance: NA; d_gene: NA
CDR3aa: CASSSQRLAGEVAGELFF; CDR3nt: TGTGCCAGTAGTAGTCAGAGACTAGCGGGAGAAGTAGCCGGGGAGCTGTTTTTT; v_gene: TRBV19; j_gene: TRBJ2-2; abundance: few; d_gene: TRBD2
CDR3aa: CASSYETGVHEQYF; CDR3nt: TGTGCCAGCAGTTATGAGACAGGGGTGCACGAGCAGTACTTC; v_gene: TRBV6-5; j_gene: TRBJ2-7; abundance: NA; d_gene: TRBD1
CDR3aa: CASSQQESYGYTF; CDR3nt: TGTGCCAGCAGTCAACAGGAATCCTATGGCTACACCTTC; v_gene: TRBV6-5; j_gene: TRBJ1-2; abundance: NA; d_gene: NA
CDR3aa: CATSEFTGDSGANVLTF; CDR3nt: TGTGCCACCAGTGAGTTTACAGGGGACTCTGGGGCCAACGTCCTGACTTTC; v_gene: TRBV24-1; j_gene: TRBJ2-6; abundance: NA; d_gene: TRBD1
CDR3aa: CASGLDLAKNIQYF; CDR3nt: TGTGCTAGTGGTTTGGATTTAGCCAAAAACATTCAGTACTTC; v_gene: TRBV12-5; j_gene: TRBJ2-4; abundance: NA; d_gene: NA
CDR3aa: CSVEQDRGGNTIYF; CDR3nt: TGCAGCGTCGAACAGGACCGAGGTGGAAACACCATATATTTT; v_gene: TRBV29-1; j_gene: TRBJ1-3; abundance: NA; d_gene: NA
CDR3aa: CASRGKNTGELFF; CDR3nt: TGTGCCAGCAGAGGGAAGAACACCGGGGAGCTGTTTTTT; v_gene: TRBV2; j_gene: TRBJ2-2; abundance: NA; d_gene: NA
CDR3aa: CSASLGIDYGYTF; CDR3nt: TGCAGTGCTAGTCTGGGAATTGACTATGGCTACACCTTC; v_gene: TRBV20-1; j_gene: TRBJ1-2; abundance: NA; d_gene: NA
CDR3aa: CASTPYFRRDRDRRPHSYEQYF; CDR3nt: TGTGCCAGTACGCCTTACTTCAGAAGAGACCGGGACAGAAGGCCCCACTCCTACGAGCAGTACTTC; v_gene: TRBV19; j_gene: TRBJ2-7; abundance: few; d_gene: TRBD1
CDR3aa: CATSRVIRAGETQYF; CDR3nt: TGTGCCACCAGCAGAGTTATAAGGGCTGGAGAGACCCAGTACTTC; v_gene: TRBV15; j_gene: TRBJ2-5; abundance: once; d_gene: NA
CDR3aa: CASSPRGGEKLFF; CDR3nt: TGTGCCAGTAGTCCCAGAGGTGGTGAAAAACTGTTTTTT; v_gene: TRBV19; j_gene: TRBJ1-4; abundance: NA; d_gene: NA
CDR3aa: CASSYPTGTGDYEQYF; CDR3nt: TGTGCCAGCAGTTACCCAACCGGGACCGGAGACTACGAGCAGTACTTC; v_gene: TRBV6-2/TRBV6-3; j_gene: TRBJ2-7; abundance: NA; d_gene: NA
CDR3aa: CASSPRGDEQFF; CDR3nt: TGTGCCAGCAGCCCCAGGGGGGATGAGCAGTTCTTC; v_gene: TRBV7-2; j_gene: TRBJ2-1; abundance: NA; d_gene: NA
CDR3aa: CASSLGGLGSYEQYF; CDR3nt: TGTGCCAGCAGCTTGGGAGGGCTTGGCTCCTACGAGCAGTACTTC; v_gene: TRBV5-4; j_gene: TRBJ2-7; abundance: few; d_gene: NA
CDR3aa: CASTPGGLPADTQYF; CDR3nt: TGTGCCAGCACCCCGGGGGGACTCCCAGCAGATACGCAGTATTTT; v_gene: TRBV7-6; j_gene: TRBJ2-3; abundance: once; d_gene: TRBD2
CDR3aa: CASKDRDTGELFF; CDR3nt: TGTGCCAGCAAGGACAGAGACACCGGGGAGCTGTTTTTT; v_gene: TRBV6-5; j_gene: TRBJ2-2; abundance: NA; d_gene: NA
CDR3aa: CASSPRVGSGTSQETQYF; CDR3nt: TGTGCCAGCTCACCTCGGGTTGGATCGGGGACTAGTCAAGAGACCCAGTACTTC; v_gene: TRBV18; j_gene: TRBJ2-5; abundance: NA; d_gene: TRBD2
CDR3aa: CASTGDGRRYF; CDR3nt: TGTGCCAGTACAGGGGATGGGCGAAGATACTTC; v_gene: TRBV19; j_gene: TRBJ2-4; abundance: NA; d_gene: NA
CDR3aa: CAWSRRIYEQYF; CDR3nt: TGTGCCTGGAGTCGGAGGATTTACGAGCAGTACTTC; v_gene: TRBV30; j_gene: TRBJ2-7; abundance: NA; d_gene: NA
CDR3aa: CASSFGGVFEAFF; CDR3nt: TGTGCCAGCAGTTTCGGGGGAGTGTTTGAAGCTTTCTTT; v_gene: TRBV27; j_gene: TRBJ1-1; abundance: NA; d_gene: NA
CDR3aa: CASSPPRGAYTEAFF; CDR3nt: TGTGCCAGCTCACCCCCTCGGGGGGCATACACTGAAGCTTTCTTT; v_gene: TRBV18; j_gene: TRBJ1-1; abundance: NA; d_gene: NA
CDR3aa: CASSENNQPQHF; CDR3nt: TGTGCCAGCTCAGAAAACAATCAGCCCCAGCATTTT; v_gene: TRBV18; j_gene: TRBJ1-5; abundance: NA; d_gene: NA
CDR3aa: CASSSRSRAPPPQQYF; CDR3nt: TGTGCCAGTAGCAGCCGTTCGCGGGCGCCACCGCCACAGCAGTACTTC; v_gene: TRBV19; j_gene: TRBJ2-7; abundance: NA; d_gene: NA